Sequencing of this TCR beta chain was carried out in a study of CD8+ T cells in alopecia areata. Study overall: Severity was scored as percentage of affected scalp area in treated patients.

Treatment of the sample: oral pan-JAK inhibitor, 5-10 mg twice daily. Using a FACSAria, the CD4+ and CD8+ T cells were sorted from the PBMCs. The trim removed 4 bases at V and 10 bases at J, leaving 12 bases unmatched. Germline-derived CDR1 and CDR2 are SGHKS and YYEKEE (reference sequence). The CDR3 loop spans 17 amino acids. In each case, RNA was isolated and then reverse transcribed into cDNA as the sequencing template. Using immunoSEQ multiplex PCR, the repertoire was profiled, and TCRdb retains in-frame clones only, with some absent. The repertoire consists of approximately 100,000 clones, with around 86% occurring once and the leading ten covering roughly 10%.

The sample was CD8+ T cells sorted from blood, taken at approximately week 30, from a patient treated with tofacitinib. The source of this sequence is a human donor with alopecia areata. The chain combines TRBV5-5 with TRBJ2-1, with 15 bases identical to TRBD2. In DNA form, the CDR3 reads TGTGCCAGCAGCCCAGGTTGGACTAGCGGGAGGGCATGGGAGCAGTTCTTC. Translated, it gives CASSPGWTSGRAWEQFF.